The TCR beta chain described here comes from a study of post-analysis software for immune sequencing data. Notes on the study in general: Controls showed lower frequencies than patients for a handful of TRBV segments, and TRBV5-6, TRBV5-1 and TRBV20-1 were among these.

Germline CDR1 LGHNA, CDR2 YNFKEQ. With 0 bases removed from V and 6 bases from J, the gap between germline ends came to 9 bases. CDR3 length equals 13 residues. Unique molecular identifiers were built into the TCR beta cDNA libraries. TCRdb reprocessed the PCR reads with MiXCR, giving one entry per CDR3 protein. This sample carries around 400,000 distinct CDR3 sequences, around 37% of them seen once, and the ten largest clones take 13%. To note about this clonotype: Its antigen is currently unknown.

The sample comprised blood. The V call is TRBV4-2, the J call TRBJ2-7; D gene uncertain. The sequence derives from a girl between 5 and 17 years old with multiple sclerosis. The CDR3 DNA follows: TGTGCCAGCAGCCAAGATAGGGCAACCGAGCAGTACTTC. Its protein product is CASSQDRATEQYF.